This T cell receptor beta chain stems from a study of persistence of HIV-infected CD4 T cells. Background on the study: Up to 180 mL blood was drawn at multiple time points; a couple of donors had single-time leukapheresis.

Trimming took 5 bases from V and 3 from J; bases not matched to a gene: 4. CDR1 and CDR2 from the germline V gene are LNHDA and SQIVND (reference sequence). CDR3 size: 14 residues. On this clone itself: Antigen: not known.

Overlapping HIV-1 Gag 15-mer peptides at approximately 0.91 ug per peptide per mL were used. CD40L-negative CD69-negative CD45RO-high memory CD4+ T cells were sorted as populations depleted of antigen-responding cells. CD4+ T cell counts exceeded 400 cells/uL; CMV serology was positive. For approximately 17 hours, CD8-depleted PBMCs received anti-CD28/CD49d costimulation, a CD40-blocking antibody and enfuvirtide. The immunoSEQ assay was version 4, run in survey mode. Produced via immunoSEQ multiplex PCR; TCRdb's table is partial and in-frame only. The sample carries some 58,000 clones, about 69% recorded once.

This rearrangement joins TRBV19 to TRBJ1-5; 7 bases fit TRBD1. The specimen comprised CD4+ T cells sorted from PBMCs after 18-hour stimulation, sampled from a patient who received antiretroviral therapy. The sequence was obtained from an adult man with HIV who was CMV-seropositive. The CDR3 spells CASSPTGPNQPQHF. Written as DNA, the CDR3 is TGTGCCAGTAGTCCGACAGGGCCCAATCAGCCCCAGCATTTT.